The source of this T cell receptor (beta chain) is a study of spatial heterogeneity in lung cancer. For the study at large: A strong correlation was found between TCR transcript counts in tumor regions and a T cell module score derived from matched bulk RNA-seq.

General study points: The authors estimated that approximately 7% of tumor T cells were covered for alpha chains and 13% to 15% for beta chains. Tumor mutation count correlated with how many alpha and beta TCRs expanded intratumorally.

Described time point: sample taken at primary tumor resection. Samples were donated by 72 untreated early-stage non-small cell lung cancer patients. Germline V gene sequence: CDR1 SGHRS, CDR2 YFSETQ. Trimming shortened V by 6 bases and J by 6 bases, and 10 bases separated the two germline ends. This CDR3 spans 12 amino acids. MiXCR, applied by TCRdb to the 5' RACE reads, yields one record per CDR3 protein. The sample lists 25,000 to 30,000 distinct CDR3 sequences; just over 7% were seen once. As regards this clonotype: Its antigen is not known.

The sample consisted of lung tumor tissue, taken at surgery. This chain uses TRBV5-1 with TRBJ2-1, with D maybe TRBD2 (6 bases). The TCR sequence derives from a male donor with early-stage non-small cell lung cancer. The CDR3 here is CASTAGFNEQFF. The CDR3 nucleotides read TGCGCCAGCACGGCGGGGTTCAATGAGCAGTTCTTC.